Below are 21 T cell receptor beta chains sequenced from a single sample in a study of tumor-infiltrating lymphocytes in primary liver carcinoma. Researchers drew blood RNA from unsorted whole blood and extracted germline DNA as well. With 400 to 550 ng total RNA as template and a constant-region primer, TCR beta cDNA was made. Library construction for TCR beta comprised three nested multiplex PCR rounds performed with slightly modified ARM-PCR. In the first two PCR rounds, TRBV1-TRBV30 forward primers were paired with a C-beta reverse primer, and each round lasted roughly 9 cycles. TCRdb used MiXCR to reprocess the multiplex PCR reads, holding one entry per CDR3 protein. The sample carries approximately 330,000 distinct CDR3 sequences, less than 70% recorded once. Sequencing input: peripheral blood. These receptors were obtained from a middle-aged man with primary liver carcinoma and hepatitis B virus infection.

The V and J genes are TRBV6-5 and TRBJ1-6; no clear D. The V and J ends lost 4 bases and 5 bases respectively, with 9 bases between them. The CDR3 sequence is 14 residues long. CDR1 and CDR2 (germline): MNHEY, SVGAGI. The CDR3 sequence is CASSSQPDNSPLHF. The CDR3 DNA follows: TGTGCCAGCAGTTCCCAGCCGGATAATTCACCCCTCCACTTT.

This clonotype was found many times. The chain couples TRBV6-6 to TRBJ2-7; D is perhaps TRBD2 (5 bases). Germline lookup yields CDR1 MNHNY and CDR2 SVGAGI (reference sequence). The length of the CDR3 is 13 residues. V lost 0 bases to trimming and J lost 5 bases, with 8 bases between them. CDR3 in DNA: TGTGCCAGCAGTTACTCGTCGGGGAACGAGCAGTACTTC. It is translated as CASSYSSGNEQYF.

Concerning this clonotype itself: A much larger clone is a single base away; this may be a read error. The rearrangement uses TRBV6-5 and TRBJ2-7, with TRBD1 identical over 9 bases. Germline V CDR1 and CDR2: MNHEY, SVGAGI. This CDR3 comprises 15 residues. In nucleotides, the CDR3 is TGTGTCAGCACGGTAGGAGGGACAGGGTCCTACGAGCAGTACTTC. This encodes CVSTVGGTGSYEQYF.

In this sample, this clonotype turned up a few times. The genes are TRBV5-6 and TRBJ1-2; D gene ambiguous. CDR1 is SGHDT, CDR2 YYEEEE, per germline. This CDR3 is 13 amino acids long. With 1 base removed from V and 3 bases from J, the gap between germline ends came to 7 bases. CDR3 DNA: TGTGCCAGCAGCTTGCACAGAGACTATGGCTACACCTTC. Translation gives CASSLHRDYGYTF.

The chain is built from TRBV28 and TRBJ2-1, with 8 nucleotides matching TRBD1. The germline V gene encodes CDR1 MDHEN and CDR2 SYDVKM. The junction had 9 bases not matched to a gene; V was cut back by 5 bases and J by 6 bases. The length of the CDR3 is 15 residues. DNA for the CDR3: TGTGCCAGCAGTCCACAGACAGGGGTGGGCAATGAGCAGTTCTTC. This translates into CASSPQTGVGNEQFF.

This sequence joins TRBV5-8 and TRBJ2-6; D is uncertain. The CDR3 extends over 18 amino acids. The germline CDR1 and CDR2 sequences are SGHTS and YDEGEE. The V gene lost 0 bases and the J gene lost 0 bases, with 13 bases spanning the gap. The DNA of the CDR3 is TGTGCCAGCAGCTTGGTCGTCACCACCACCTCTGGGGCCAACGTCCTGACTTTC. Its translation is CASSLVVTTTSGANVLTF.

Remarks on this clonotype: Likely a read error: the CDR3 ends without its conserved phenylalanine or tryptophan. The chain carries TRBV11-2 and TRBJ2-4; unclear D gene. V was cut by 2 bases and J by 9 bases, with 5 bases left in between. Germline CDR1 is SGHAT and CDR2 is FQNNGV. The CDR3 contains 11 residues. The CDR3 spells CASSLSPIQYL. The CDR3 DNA reads as TGTGCCAGCAGCTTATCGCCCATTCAGTACTTA.

About this clonotype itself: A single base separates this from a much larger clone, so it may be a read error. Here the CDR3 reads CASRPRQGSNQPQHF. The CDR3 region has the DNA TGTGCCAGCAGGCCCAGACAGGGTAGCAATCAGCCCCAGCATTTT. The J gene is TRBJ1-5, the V gene TRBV6-5, with 7 bases lining up with TRBD1. The germline V gene encodes CDR1 MNHEY and CDR2 SVGAGI. V shed 6 bases, J shed 0 bases, and the junction held 5 bases outside the gene matches. The CDR3 sequence is 15 residues long.

The chain uses TRBV28 and TRBJ1-3; D is undetermined. Germline assignment: CDR1 MDHEN and CDR2 SYDVKM. The V end lost 9 bases, the J end lost 2 bases, and 11 bases lay between the germline ends. The CDR3 spans 13 residues. The CDR3 DNA sequence: TGTGCCAGTGGACGGCACACTGGAAACACCATATATTTT. This codes for CASGRHTGNTIYF. The variable domain in full, completed from reference TRBV28 and TRBJ1-3, reads DVKVTQSSRYLVKRTGEKVFLECVQDMDHENMFWYRQDPGLGLRLIYFSYDVKMKEKGDIPEGYSVSREKKERFSLILESASTNQTSMYLCASGRHTGNTIYFGEGSWLTVV.

Concerning this clonotype itself: A read error may be the cause here, since a much bigger clone is one base away. The genes are TRBV4-1 and TRBJ1-4; perhaps TRBD1 as D (6 bases). The CDR3 has 15 residues. Germline CDR1 is MGHRA and CDR2 is YSYEKL. The CDR3 DNA sequence: TGCGCCAGCAGCCAACCACAGGGATCTAATGAAAAACAGTTTTTT. It encodes CASSQPQGSNEKQFF.

The rearrangement links TRBV6-2 or TRBV6-3 to TRBJ1-1, with D unresolved. The germline V gene has CDR1 MNHEY and CDR2 SVGEGT. This CDR3 contains 13 residues. Trimming removed 5 bases from V and 4 bases from J, with 11 bases in between. Here the CDR3 reads CASSEGGVTEAFF. In nucleotides, the CDR3 is TGTGCCAGCAGTGAGGGCGGGGTCACTGAAGCTTTCTTT.

The chain employs TRBV10-3 and TRBJ2-1, with TRBD2 identical over 7 bases. Germline assignment: CDR1 ENHRY and CDR2 SYGVKD. J gave up 7 bases and V 3 bases, and 12 bases lay outside the gene matches. CDR3 length equals 16 residues. Written as DNA, the CDR3 is TGTGCCATCAGTGACTCACCAGGACTAGGACGAAATGAGCAGTTCTTC. Its protein is CAISDSPGLGRNEQFF.

As for this clonotype: At one end, the junction sequence differs from germline, possibly due to a read error. The rearrangement joins TRBV11-2 to TRBJ2-1, with D unresolved. The CDR3 has 16 amino acids. Per germline, CDR1 SGHAT and CDR2 FQNNGV. The CDR3 spells CASILDPASSYNEQFF. The CDR3 DNA reads as TGTGCCAGCATCTTAGATCCAGCTAGCTCCTACAATGAGCAGTTCTTC.

The rearrangement joins TRBV11-2 to TRBJ2-7; unclear D gene. The germline V gene encodes CDR1 SGHAT and CDR2 FQNNGV. The CDR3 consists of 15 residues. Trimming cost V 7 bases and J 1 base, with 17 bases left between them. CDR3: CASNFRPEQSYEQYF. The CDR3 DNA reads as TGTGCCAGCAACTTCCGGCCAGAACAATCCTACGAGCAGTACTTC.

Details on this clonotype: It may be a read error: a sequence one base away is much more abundant. This chain uses TRBV10-3 with TRBJ2-2, with D unclear. Germline V gene sequence: CDR1 ENHRY, CDR2 SYGVKD. CDR3 length: 15 residues. The V end was cut by 2 bases, the J end by 0 bases, with 7 bases between. The chain's CDR3 is CAISEETANTGELFF. Here the CDR3 DNA reads TGTGCCATCAGTGAGGAGACCGCGAACACCGGGGAGCTGTTTTTT.

About this clonotype itself: Being one base from a much bigger clone, this may be a read error. This chain links TRBV6-5 with TRBJ2-7; no clear D gene. In germline, CDR1 is MNHEY, CDR2 SVGAGI. The CDR3 totals 11 residues. DNA for the CDR3: TGTGCCAACAGTTACGCGGCGGAGCAGTACTTC. Translation: CANSYAAEQYF.

V usage is TRBV6-5 and J usage is TRBJ2-1; TRBD2 matches 7 bases. Germline V lookup: CDR1 MNHEY, CDR2 SVGAGI. V lost 5 bases and J lost 16; bases outside the gene matches: 17. CDR3 size: 14 residues. The CDR3 region is CASSLGLADNENFF. Written as DNA, the CDR3 is TGTGCCAGCAGTCTAGGTCTAGCGGACAATGAGAATTTCTTC.

This clonotype was seen only a few times. The gene calls are TRBV10-2 and TRBJ2-2, with 9 bases aligning to TRBD2. CDR3 length: 17 residues. Germline loops: CDR1 WSHSY, CDR2 SAAADI. V trimming: 3 bases; J trimming: 5 bases; junction bases outside the gene matches: 10. CDR3 region: CASSDMVAGVETGELFF. The CDR3, as DNA: TGCGCCAGCAGTGATATGGTAGCGGGAGTTGAGACCGGGGAGCTGTTTTTT.

This chain connects TRBV25-1 to TRBJ1-1; D is unresolved. The CDR3 consists of 11 residues. Between the trimmed V and J ends, which lost 6 bases and 6 bases, there was a span of 8 bases. Germline V gene lookup returns CDR1 MGHDK and CDR2 SYGVNS. CDR3 sequence reads: CASRSYAEAFF. The CDR3 coding sequence is TGTGCCAGCAGATCCTACGCTGAAGCTTTCTTT.

Concerning this clonotype: Since no conserved phenylalanine or tryptophan closes the CDR3, a read error is the likely cause. The rearrangement links TRBV5-4 to TRBJ2-7, with TRBD1 matching 8 bases. CDR3 length: 13 amino acids. Losses at the gene ends were 8 bases for V and 5 bases for J; bases not matched to a gene: 9. Germline V gene lookup returns CDR1 SGHNT and CDR2 YYREEE (reference sequence). This CDR3 is CASSVQGADEQYY. DNA for the CDR3: TGTGCCAGTAGCGTGCAGGGGGCCGACGAGCAGTACTAC.

V and J are TRBV6-1 and TRBJ1-1, with a possible D match to TRBD1 (6 bases). V shed 6 bases and J shed 6 bases, with 14 bases lying between them. The CDR3 is 13 residues long. Germline V gives CDR1 MNHNS, CDR2 SASEGT. This chain's CDR3 is CASSRQEGAEAFF. The CDR3 coding sequence is TGTGCCAGCAGCAGACAGGAAGGCGCTGAAGCTTTCTTT.